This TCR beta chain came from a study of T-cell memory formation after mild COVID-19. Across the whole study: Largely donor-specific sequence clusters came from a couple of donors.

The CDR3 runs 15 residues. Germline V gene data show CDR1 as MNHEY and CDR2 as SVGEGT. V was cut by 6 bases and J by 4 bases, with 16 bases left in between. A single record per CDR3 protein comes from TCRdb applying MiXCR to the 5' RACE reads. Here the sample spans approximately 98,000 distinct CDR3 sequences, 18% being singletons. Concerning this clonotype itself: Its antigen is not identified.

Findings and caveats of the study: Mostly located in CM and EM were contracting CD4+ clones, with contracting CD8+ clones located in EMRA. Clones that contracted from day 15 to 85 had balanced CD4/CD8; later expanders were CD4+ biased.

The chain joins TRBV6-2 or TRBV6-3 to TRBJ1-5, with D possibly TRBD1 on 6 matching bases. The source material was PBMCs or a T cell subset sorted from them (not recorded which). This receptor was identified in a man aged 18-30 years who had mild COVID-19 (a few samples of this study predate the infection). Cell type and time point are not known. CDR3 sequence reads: CASRRDNFLNQPQHF. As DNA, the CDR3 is TGTGCCAGCAGGCGGGACAATTTTCTAAATCAGCCCCAGCATTTT.